The clone carrying this TCR beta chain has just a few counts. What it binds is unknown. TCRdb analysed the 5' RACE reads with MiXCR anew, one entry per CDR3 protein. The table shows 470,000 or so distinct CDR3 sequences, with 24% occurring only once. V lost 4 bases, J lost 7 bases, and 6 bases lay in between. Germline V gene sequence: CDR1 SNHLY, CDR2 FYNNEI. The CDR3 totals 11 residues. The data originate from a study of identical twins. Study results and limitations: The abundant beta clonotypes from cord blood had fewer insertions, and memory repertoires had none of this.

The sample also formed part of further work on T cells expressing NK-cell markers. That paper adds: Cells sorted as CD3+CD56+NKG2C+, CD3+CD56+NKG2C- and CD3+CD56-NKG2C+ T cells supplied the TCR beta repertoires.

This chain joins TRBV2 and TRBJ2-3; D not certain. This receptor was taken from a woman under 30 in good health. The specimen sequenced was CD4+ T cells sorted from blood. DNA of the CDR3: TGTGCCAGCAGTGTGATGAATACGCAGTATTTT. It specifies CASSVMNTQYF. Full variable domain (remainder filled in from reference TRBV2 and TRBJ2-3): EPEVTQTPSHQVTQMGQEVILRCVPISNHLYFYWYRQILGQKVEFLVSFYNNEISEKSEIFDDQFSVERPDGSNFTLKIRSTKLEDSAMYFCASSVMNTQYFGPGTRLTVL.